The 20 T cell receptor beta chains below were found in one sample sequenced in a study of shared clonotypes between healthy human individuals. Here immunoSEQ multiplex PCR was the method, and the copy in TCRdb shows in-frame clones only, minus some. The sample has 2 million or so clones, approximately 95% seen once. Positively selected for CCR7, the CD45RO-negative cells used as naive CD8 cells excluded terminally differentiated effector memory CD45RA+ cells. The sample comprised naive CD8+ T cells sorted from blood. The origin of the receptors is a man aged 18 to 29 in good health.

CDR3 sequence reads: CATTSGGDEQFF. The CDR3 DNA reads as TGTGCCACCACTAGCGGGGGGGATGAGCAGTTCTTC. The gene calls are TRBV28 and TRBJ2-1; 13 bases match TRBD2. CDR1 and CDR2 from the germline V gene are MDHEN and SYDVKM. V gave up 10 bases and J gave up 8 bases; unmatched junction bases: 2. The CDR3 spans 12 residues.

The rearrangement links TRBV7-6 to TRBJ1-1; tentatively, D is TRBD1 (6 bases). CDR3 length: 16 amino acids. Trimming took 3 bases from V and 1 from J, leaving 15 bases between them. Germline V gene sequence: CDR1 SGHVS, CDR2 FNYEAQ. The CDR3 reads CASSLGWGTPNTEAFF. In DNA, the CDR3 is TGTGCCAGCAGCTTGGGATGGGGGACACCGAACACTGAAGCTTTCTTT.

The chain has TRBV9 and TRBJ2-5, with 7 bases that match TRBD2. Trimming at V came to 4 bases and at J to 0 bases, leaving 9 bases not matched to a gene. The CDR3 contains 16 residues. Germline V CDR1 and CDR2: SGDLS, YYNGEE. CDR3 nucleotides: TGTGCCAGCAGCCTGGGGCTAGCGGCGTACCAAGAGACCCAGTACTTC. Translation: CASSLGLAAYQETQYF.

As regards this clone: The same CDR3 also results from other DNA sequences found in this sample. The V gene is TRBV30, the J gene TRBJ2-7; D ambiguous. The CDR3 is 12 residues long. The V gene's germline CDR1 is GTSNPN and CDR2 SVGIG (reference sequence). Trimming removed 0 bases at V and 0 bases at J, with 3 bases between. The CDR3 DNA is TGTGCCTGGAGTGTGACCTCCTACGAGCAGTACTTC. Translated: CAWSVTSYEQYF.

The chain combines TRBV6-4 with TRBJ1-2, with TRBD1 matching over 8 bases. V was pared by 6 bases and J by 6 bases, with 6 bases of the junction left unmatched. CDR3 length: 13 amino acids. CDR1 MRHNA and CDR2 SNTAGT come from the germline V gene. The CDR3 reads CASSAPGGNGYTF. For the CDR3, the DNA is TGTGCCAGCAGCGCCCCAGGGGGCAATGGCTACACCTTC.

Concerning this clone itself: Other DNA sequences from this sample encode an identical CDR3 as well. CDR3 nucleotides: TGTGCCAGCAGTTTTGCGGAAGGTTATGGCTACACCTTC. Amino acids: CASSFAEGYGYTF. The chain combines TRBV27 with TRBJ1-2; D call uncertain. V lost 3 bases and J lost 5, with 10 bases in between. Germline CDR1 reads MNHEY; CDR2 reads SMNVEV (reference sequence). The CDR3 covers 13 residues.

The chain recombines TRBV6-1 with TRBJ2-1; D not resolved. Germline V CDR1 and CDR2: MNHNS, SASEGT. This CDR3 region has 12 residues. V was shortened by 4 bases and J by 8 bases, with 9 bases between the two germline ends. CDR3 nucleotides: TGTGCCAGCAGTGCCGGAGCCCATGAGCAGTTCTTC. As protein: CASSAGAHEQFF.

V gene TRBV30 combines with J gene TRBJ1-2; D unclear. The CDR3 is 17 residues long. Trimming took off 4 bases at V and 2 bases at J, with 23 bases between the two ends. In germline, CDR1 is GTSNPN, CDR2 SVGIG (reference sequence). CDR3 nucleotides: TGTGCCTGGAAAGGGTTGACGCGTGGTGGCCCGAACTATGGCTACACCTTC. Translated: CAWKGLTRGGPNYGYTF.

The chain recombines TRBV18 with TRBJ2-1, with a weak D call TRBD2 (5 bases). Germline V gives CDR1 KGHSH, CDR2 LQKENI. V dropped 4 bases and J dropped 8 bases, with 12 bases sitting between them. The length of the CDR3 is 13 residues. CDR3: CASSRGSGDEQFF. The CDR3 region has the DNA TGTGCCAGCTCACGGGGTTCCGGGGATGAGCAGTTCTTC.

The V and J genes are TRBV2 and TRBJ2-7; a weak D match, TRBD1 (6 bases). The CDR3 spans 15 residues. The germline gives CDR1 SNHLY, CDR2 FYNNEI. The V gene lost 7 bases and the J gene lost 0 bases, with 16 bases spanning the gap. The CDR3 DNA sequence: TGTGCCAGCAAGGGTGGGCAGGGGATCTCCTACGAGCAGTACTTC. It codes for CASKGGQGISYEQYF.

This clone was seen just once. This chain links TRBV29-1 with TRBJ2-2, with TRBD2 as a possible D gene (6 bases). V was trimmed by 1 base and J by 5 bases, leaving 11 bases between them. The CDR3 is 14 amino acids. Looked up from germline, CDR1 is SQVTM and CDR2 is ANQGSEA. The CDR3 sequence is CSVEGGAGTGELFF. The DNA of the CDR3 is TGCAGCGTTGAAGGAGGGGCGGGGACCGGGGAGCTGTTTTTT.

CDR3 bases: TGTGCCAGCAGTGAATGGGTGAACAGGGATGGGAGTCAGCCCCAGCATTTT. As protein: CASSEWVNRDGSQPQHF. The chain couples TRBV6-1 to TRBJ1-5; TRBD1 is a possible D gene (6 bases). Germline V gives CDR1 MNHNS, CDR2 SASEGT. Trimming took 2 bases from V and 6 from J, leaving 20 bases between them. This CDR3 comprises 17 residues.

This chain links TRBV10-1 with TRBJ1-2; D remains ambiguous. Trimming left V 0 bases short and J 4 bases short, with 6 bases between. Germline lookup yields CDR1 WNHNN and CDR2 SYGVQD (reference sequence). This CDR3 comprises 13 residues. CDR3: CASSESGGYGYTF. In nucleotides, the CDR3 is TGCGCCAGCAGTGAGTCGGGAGGCTATGGCTACACCTTC.

This rearrangement joins TRBV6-5 to TRBJ1-3; TRBD1 is a possible D gene (5 bases). Trimming removed 3 bases from V and 6 bases from J, with 18 bases in between. The CDR3 consists of 16 residues. Germline V gene lookup returns CDR1 MNHEY and CDR2 SVGAGI. The CDR3 bases are TGTGCCAGCAGTTATGCAAAAACGACAGTGGAAAACACCATATATTTT. Encoded protein: CASSYAKTTVENTIYF.

The rearrangement links TRBV30 to TRBJ2-5; possible D gene TRBD2, 5 bases. V was cut by 2 bases and J by 1 base, with 17 bases left in between. The CDR3 extends over 16 amino acids. CDR1 GTSNPN and CDR2 SVGIG come from the germline V gene (reference sequence). CDR3 sequence: CAWSPPEERVQETQYF. As DNA, the CDR3 is TGTGCCTGGAGTCCCCCAGAGGAGAGGGTCCAAGAGACCCAGTACTTC.

This clone was counted a single time. The chain uses TRBV28 and TRBJ2-1, with 7 bases identical to TRBD2. The CDR3 is 16 amino acids. Germline V gene data show CDR1 as MDHEN and CDR2 as SYDVKM. Trimming removed 6 bases from V and 4 bases from J; junction bases left unmatched: 12. The CDR3 protein is CASRLRYGGGYNEQFF. DNA for the CDR3: TGTGCCAGCAGACTCCGCTACGGCGGGGGTTACAATGAGCAGTTCTTC.

The chain links TRBV4-3 to TRBJ1-1, with unresolved D. Germline V gene sequence: CDR1 LGHNA, CDR2 YSLEER. The CDR3 has 13 amino acids. The V end was cut by 2 bases, the J end by 6 bases, with 10 bases between. CDR3 in amino acids: CASSQFRLSEAFF. For the CDR3, the DNA is TGCGCCAGCAGCCAATTCCGGTTGTCTGAAGCTTTCTTT.

V is TRBV6-5 and J is TRBJ2-5; 11 bases align to TRBD2. Losses at the gene ends were 0 bases for V and 4 bases for J; bases not matched to a gene: 1. The CDR3 runs to 15 residues. Germline lookup yields CDR1 MNHEY and CDR2 SVGAGI. The CDR3 nucleotides read TGTGCCAGCAGTTACTCGGGGACTAGCGGAGAGACCCAGTACTTC. Protein sequence: CASSYSGTSGETQYF.

Turning to this clone: The identical CDR3 is also encoded by other nucleotide sequences in the sample. The rearrangement joins TRBV30 to TRBJ2-3; D gene unclear. The length of the CDR3 is 13 residues. The germline gives CDR1 GTSNPN, CDR2 SVGIG (reference sequence). Trimming took 1 base from V and 3 from J, leaving 8 bases between them. CDR3 region: CAWSGLGTDTQYF. The CDR3 DNA is TGTGCCTGGAGTGGGCTAGGGACAGATACGCAGTATTTT.

The chain links TRBV7-9 to TRBJ2-1; 8 bases are shared with TRBD2. The CDR3 sequence is 15 residues long. The V gene's germline CDR1 is SEHNR and CDR2 FQNEAQ (reference sequence). V lost 5 bases, J lost 0 bases, and 3 bases stayed unmatched. CDR3 sequence reads: CASSTTSGSYNEQFF. The DNA for the CDR3 is TGTGCCAGCAGCACAACTAGCGGCTCCTACAATGAGCAGTTCTTC.